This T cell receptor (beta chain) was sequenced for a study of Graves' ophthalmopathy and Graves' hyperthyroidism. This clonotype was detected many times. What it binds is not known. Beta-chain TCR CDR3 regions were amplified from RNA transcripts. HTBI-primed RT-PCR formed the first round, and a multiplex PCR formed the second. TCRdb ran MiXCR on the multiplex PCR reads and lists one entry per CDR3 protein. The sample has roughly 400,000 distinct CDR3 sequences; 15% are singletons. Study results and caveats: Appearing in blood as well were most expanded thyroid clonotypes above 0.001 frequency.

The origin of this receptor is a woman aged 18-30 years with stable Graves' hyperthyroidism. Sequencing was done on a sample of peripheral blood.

The CDR3 DNA sequence: TGTGCCAGCAGCTCCTCCGGTCCACCCCTCCACTTT. This sequence encodes CASSSSGPPLHF. V gene TRBV11-2 combines with J gene TRBJ1-6, with D hard to call. This CDR3 is 12 amino acids long. Germline V gene data show CDR1 as SGHAT and CDR2 as FQNNGV. Trimming took 4 bases from V and 11 from J, leaving 9 bases between them. Looking up the rest from reference TRBV11-2 and TRBJ1-6 gives the full variable domain: EAGVAQSPRYKIIEKRQSVAFWCNPISGHATLYWYQQILGQGPKLLIQFQNNGVVDDSQLPKDRFSAERLKGVDSTLKIQPAKLEDSAVYLCASSSSGPPLHFGNGTRLTVT.